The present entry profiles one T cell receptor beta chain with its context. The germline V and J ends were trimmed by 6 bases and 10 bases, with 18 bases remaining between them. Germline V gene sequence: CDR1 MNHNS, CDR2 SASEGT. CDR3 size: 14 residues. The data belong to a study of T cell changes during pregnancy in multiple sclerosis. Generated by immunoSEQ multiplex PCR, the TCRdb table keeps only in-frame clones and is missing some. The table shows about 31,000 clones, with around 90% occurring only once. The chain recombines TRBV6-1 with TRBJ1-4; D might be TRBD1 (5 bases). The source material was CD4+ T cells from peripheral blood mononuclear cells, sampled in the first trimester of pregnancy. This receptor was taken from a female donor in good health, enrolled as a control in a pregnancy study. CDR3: CASRVGGTDLKLFF. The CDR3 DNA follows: TGTGCCAGCAGGGTAGGAGGGACTGATTTAAAACTGTTTTTT.